This TCR beta chain derives from a study of beta chain features in type 1 diabetes. Study-level background: Similarity in age, gender and cell yields was seen between patients and healthy donors.

CD4+ naive, central memory, regulatory and stem cell-like memory cells were sorted via CD45RO/CCR7/CD25/CD127/CD95/CD27. Expressed TCRB transcripts were sequenced, since all the RNA that had been isolated was reverse transcribed. Repertoires were generated with immunoSEQ multiplex PCR, while TCRdb's copy carries only in-frame clones and drops some. This sample has under 300,000 clones, with around 9.9% found just once. Findings and caveats of the study: Lower insertion and higher deletion counts appeared at VDJ junctions in type 1 diabetes patients. Moderately but significantly shorter TCRB CDR3s were found in Type 1 diabetes patients in all four CD4+ subsets.

As concerns this clone: The target antigen is unknown.

Germline V gene lookup returns CDR1 MNHEY and CDR2 SMNVEV (reference sequence). The CDR3 has 15 residues. The J segment lost 5 bases and the V segment lost 1 base, leaving 4 bases of the junction unmatched. Sequenced material: naive CD4+ T cells from blood. This receptor was taken from a man aged 25-45 years with type 1 diabetes. V gene TRBV27 combines with J gene TRBJ2-5, with 10 bases fitting TRBD2. The DNA for the CDR3 is TGTGCCAGCAGTTTATTGTCTAGCGGGGGCGAGACCCAGTACTTC. Amino acid sequence: CASSLLSSGGETQYF.